This TCR beta chain originates from a study of OX40 agonist ivuxolimab in advanced cancers. Study in general: The study treated patients with ivuxolimab, an agonistic anti-OX40 (CD134) antibody. Findings and limits, study-wide: Low normalized clonal expansion also occurred in some nonresponding patients. The investigators did not determine what antigen specificity the expanded peripheral T cells had.

Samples of blood were obtained at baseline, on cycle 4 day 1, and on cycle 7 day 1. To note about this clone: The antigen remains undetermined.

Some clones are missing from TCRdb's copy, which holds only in-frame ones; the method was immunoSEQ multiplex PCR. Found here are about 86,000 clones, around 90% of them singletons; the top ten hold about 8.7%. V was clipped by 7 bases and J by 1 base, with 11 bases between them. Germline CDR1 and CDR2: SGHVS and FNYEAQ. The CDR3 has 14 amino acids. The TCR was taken from an adult with an advanced solid tumor such as melanoma, head and neck, liver or kidney cancer. The V gene is TRBV7-6, the J gene TRBJ2-1, with D unclear. Sequenced material: CD4+ or CD8+ T cells sorted from blood, taken in a trial of the OX40 agonist ivuxolimab. The CDR3: CASNLGISYNEQFF. The CDR3 DNA follows: TGTGCCAGCAACCTGGGCATATCCTACAATGAGCAGTTCTTC.